The T cell receptor beta chain under discussion was sequenced for a study of T-cell memory formation after mild COVID-19. TCRdb analysed the 5' RACE reads with MiXCR anew, one entry per CDR3 protein. The sample shows around 200,000 distinct CDR3 sequences, less than 20% of them seen only once. Between the trimmed V and J ends, which lost 4 bases and 0 bases, there was a span of 10 bases. Germline loops: CDR1 DFQATT, CDR2 SNEGSKA (reference sequence). This CDR3 is built from 14 residues. The specimen was PBMCs or a T cell subset sorted from them (not recorded which). The chain combines TRBV20-1 with TRBJ2-1; D possibly corresponds to TRBD2 (6 bases). This receptor was obtained from a man younger than 30 who had mild COVID-19 (a few samples of this study predate the infection). Cell type and time point are not known. CDR3 sequence: CSAIRGSSYNEQFF. The DNA for the CDR3 is TGCAGTGCTATCCGGGGGAGCTCCTACAATGAGCAGTTCTTC.